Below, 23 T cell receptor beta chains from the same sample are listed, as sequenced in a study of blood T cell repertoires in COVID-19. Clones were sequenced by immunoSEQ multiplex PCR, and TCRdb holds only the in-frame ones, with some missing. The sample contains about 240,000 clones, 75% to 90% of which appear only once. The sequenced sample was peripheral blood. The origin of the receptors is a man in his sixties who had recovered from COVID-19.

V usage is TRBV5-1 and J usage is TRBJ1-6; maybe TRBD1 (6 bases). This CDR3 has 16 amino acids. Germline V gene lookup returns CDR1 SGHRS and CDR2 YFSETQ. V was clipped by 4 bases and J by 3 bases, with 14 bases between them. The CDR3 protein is CASSHEPGDYNSPLHF. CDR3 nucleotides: TGCGCCAGCAGCCACGAGCCAGGGGACTATAATTCACCCCTCCACTTT.

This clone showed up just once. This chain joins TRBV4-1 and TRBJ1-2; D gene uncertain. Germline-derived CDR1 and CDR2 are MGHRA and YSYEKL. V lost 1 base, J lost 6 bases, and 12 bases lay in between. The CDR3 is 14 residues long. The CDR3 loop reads CASSQVLQPDGYTF. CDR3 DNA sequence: TGCGCCAGCAGCCAAGTTCTACAGCCGGATGGCTACACCTTC.

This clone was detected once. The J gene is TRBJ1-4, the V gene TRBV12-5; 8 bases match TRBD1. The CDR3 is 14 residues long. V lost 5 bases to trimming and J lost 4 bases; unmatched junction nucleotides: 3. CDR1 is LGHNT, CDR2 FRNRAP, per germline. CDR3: CASGPGQVNEKLFF. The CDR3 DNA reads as TGTGCTAGTGGTCCGGGACAGGTTAATGAAAAACTGTTTTTT. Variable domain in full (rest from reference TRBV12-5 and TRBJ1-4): DARVTQTPRHKVTEMGQEVTMRCQPILGHNTVFWYRQTMMQGLELLAYFRNRAPLDDSGMPKDRFSAEMPDATLATLKIQPSEPRDSAVYFCASGPGQVNEKLFFGSGTQLSVL.

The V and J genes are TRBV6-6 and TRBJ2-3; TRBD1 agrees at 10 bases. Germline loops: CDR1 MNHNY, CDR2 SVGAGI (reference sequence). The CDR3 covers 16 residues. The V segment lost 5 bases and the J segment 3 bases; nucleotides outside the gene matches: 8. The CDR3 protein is CASSRQGAGGTDTQYF. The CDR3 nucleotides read TGTGCCAGCAGTCGACAGGGGGCCGGAGGTACAGATACGCAGTATTTT.

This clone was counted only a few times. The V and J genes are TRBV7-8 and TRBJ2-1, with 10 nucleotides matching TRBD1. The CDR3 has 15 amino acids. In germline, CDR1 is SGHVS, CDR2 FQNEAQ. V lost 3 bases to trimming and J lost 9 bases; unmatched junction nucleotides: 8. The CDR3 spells CASSFPTGGWGEQFF. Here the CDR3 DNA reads TGTGCCAGCAGCTTCCCGACAGGGGGCTGGGGTGAGCAGTTCTTC.

In nucleotides, the CDR3 is TGTGCCAGCAGCCACGGCGCGGGGGGATGGGGGGAGACCCAGTACTTC. It is translated as CASSHGAGGWGETQYF. The chain couples TRBV3-1 (or the pseudogene TRBV3-2) to TRBJ2-5; TRBD2 matches 8 bases. Germline CDR1 LGHDT, CDR2 YNNKEL (reference sequence). This CDR3 has 16 residues. The V segment lost 3 bases and the J segment 5 bases; nucleotides outside the gene matches: 11.

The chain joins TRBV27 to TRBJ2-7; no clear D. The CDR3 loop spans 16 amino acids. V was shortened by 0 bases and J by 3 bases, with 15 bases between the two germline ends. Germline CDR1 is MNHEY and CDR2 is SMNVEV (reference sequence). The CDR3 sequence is CASSLSSEIPVYEQYV. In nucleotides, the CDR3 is TGTGCCAGCAGTTTATCATCCGAAATACCAGTCTACGAGCAGTACGTC.

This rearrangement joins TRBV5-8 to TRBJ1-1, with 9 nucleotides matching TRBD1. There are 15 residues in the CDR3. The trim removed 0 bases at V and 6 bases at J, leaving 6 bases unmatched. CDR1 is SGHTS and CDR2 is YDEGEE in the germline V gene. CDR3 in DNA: TGTGCCAGCAGCTTGGCCGAGGGGACAGGGTCTGAAGCTTTCTTT. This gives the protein CASSLAEGTGSEAFF.

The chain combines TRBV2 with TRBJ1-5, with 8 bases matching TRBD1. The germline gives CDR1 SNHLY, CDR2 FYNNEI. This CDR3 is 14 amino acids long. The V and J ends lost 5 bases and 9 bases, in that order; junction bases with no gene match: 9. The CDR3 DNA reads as TGTGCCAGCAGTATTGGGACAGGTTGGGGGCCCCAGCATTTT. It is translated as CASSIGTGWGPQHF.

The CDR3 loop reads CASSVGTGVRETQYF. The CDR3 DNA follows: TGTGCCAGCAGCGTCGGGACAGGGGTACGAGAGACCCAGTACTTC. The V call is TRBV9, the J call TRBJ2-5; 10 bases are shared with TRBD1. This CDR3 region has 15 residues. The trim removed 2 bases at V and 4 bases at J, leaving 5 bases unmatched. Per the germline V gene, CDR1 is SGDLS and CDR2 is YYNGEE.

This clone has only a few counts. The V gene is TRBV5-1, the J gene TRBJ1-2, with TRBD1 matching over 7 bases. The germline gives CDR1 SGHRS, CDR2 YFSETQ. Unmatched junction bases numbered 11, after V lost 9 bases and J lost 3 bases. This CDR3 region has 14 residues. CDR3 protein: CATAAGTADYGYTF. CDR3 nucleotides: TGCGCCACCGCGGCCGGGACAGCGGACTATGGCTACACCTTC.

The CDR3 DNA reads as TGTGCCAGTATCTGGGCACTAGCGGGATTATACCACGAGCAGTACGTC. This codes for CASIWALAGLYHEQYV. The chain carries TRBV19 and TRBJ2-7; 10 positions match TRBD2. V lost 7 bases, J lost 5 bases, and 14 bases stayed unmatched. The CDR3 length is 16 residues. Germline V gives CDR1 LNHDA, CDR2 SQIVND (reference sequence).

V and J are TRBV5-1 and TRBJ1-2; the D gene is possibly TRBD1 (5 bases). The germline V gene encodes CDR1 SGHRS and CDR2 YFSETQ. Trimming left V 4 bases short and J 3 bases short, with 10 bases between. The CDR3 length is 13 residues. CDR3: CASSGGNHYGYTF. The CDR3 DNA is TGCGCCAGCAGCGGGGGGAACCACTATGGCTACACCTTC.

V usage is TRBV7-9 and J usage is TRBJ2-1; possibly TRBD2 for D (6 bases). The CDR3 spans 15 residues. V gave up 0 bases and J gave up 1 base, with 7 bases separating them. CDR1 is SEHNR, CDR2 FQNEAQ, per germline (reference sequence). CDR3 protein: CASSLAGTSYNEQFF. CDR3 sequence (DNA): TGTGCCAGCAGCTTAGCAGGGACTTCCTACAATGAGCAGTTCTTC.

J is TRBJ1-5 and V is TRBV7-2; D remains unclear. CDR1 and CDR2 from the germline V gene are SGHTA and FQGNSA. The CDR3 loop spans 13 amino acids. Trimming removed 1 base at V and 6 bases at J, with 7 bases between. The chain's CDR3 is CASSLGSGQPQHF. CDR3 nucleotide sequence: TGTGCCAGCAGCTTAGGATCGGGTCAGCCCCAGCATTTT.

The chain's CDR3 is CASSLRVFGDTQYF. The CDR3 DNA reads TGTGCCAGCAGCCTGCGGGTCTTCGGAGATACGCAGTATTTT. This chain connects TRBV9 to TRBJ2-3; maybe TRBD2 (5 bases). This CDR3 is 14 amino acids long. Germline CDR1 and CDR2: SGDLS and YYNGEE. Trimming left V 4 bases short and J 5 bases short, with 14 bases between.

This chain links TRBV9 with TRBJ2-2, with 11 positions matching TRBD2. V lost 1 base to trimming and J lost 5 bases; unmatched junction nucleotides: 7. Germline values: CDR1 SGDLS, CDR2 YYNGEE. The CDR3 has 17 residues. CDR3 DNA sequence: TGTGCCAGCAGCGTATTGCCTAGCGGGGGGTTTACCGGGGAGCTGTTTTTT. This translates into CASSVLPSGGFTGELFF.

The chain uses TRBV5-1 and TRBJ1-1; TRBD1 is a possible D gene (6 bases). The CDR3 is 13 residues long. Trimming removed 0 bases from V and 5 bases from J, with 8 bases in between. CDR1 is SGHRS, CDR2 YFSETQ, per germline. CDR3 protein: CASSLDQGTEAFF. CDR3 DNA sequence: TGCGCCAGCAGCTTGGATCAGGGGACTGAAGCTTTCTTT.

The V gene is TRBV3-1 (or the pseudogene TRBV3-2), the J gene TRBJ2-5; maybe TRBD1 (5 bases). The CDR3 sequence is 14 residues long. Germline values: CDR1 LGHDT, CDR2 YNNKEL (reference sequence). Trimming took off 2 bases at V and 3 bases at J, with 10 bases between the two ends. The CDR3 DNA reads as TGTGCCAGCAGCCAATTCACAGGCGAAGAGACCCAGTACTTC. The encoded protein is CASSQFTGEETQYF.

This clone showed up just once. Here the CDR3 reads CASSQDGAGPNEQFF. CDR3 sequence (DNA): TGTGCCAGCAGCCAAGATGGAGCGGGGCCGAATGAGCAGTTCTTC. The rearrangement joins TRBV3-1 (or the pseudogene TRBV3-2) to TRBJ2-1, with 7 nucleotides matching TRBD2. This CDR3 is built from 15 residues. The trim removed 0 bases at V and 7 bases at J, leaving 6 bases unmatched. CDR1 is LGHDT, CDR2 YNNKEL, per germline (reference sequence).

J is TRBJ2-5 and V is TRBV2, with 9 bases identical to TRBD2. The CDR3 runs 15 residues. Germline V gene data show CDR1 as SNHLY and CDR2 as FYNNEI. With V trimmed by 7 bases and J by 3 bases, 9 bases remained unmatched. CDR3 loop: CASIVGGGAEETQYF. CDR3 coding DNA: TGTGCCAGCATCGTGGGCGGGGGGGCGGAAGAGACCCAGTACTTC.

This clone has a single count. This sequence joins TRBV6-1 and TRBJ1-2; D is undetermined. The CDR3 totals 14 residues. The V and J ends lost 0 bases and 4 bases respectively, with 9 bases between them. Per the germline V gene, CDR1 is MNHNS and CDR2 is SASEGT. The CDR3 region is CASSEALTVYGYTF. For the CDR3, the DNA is TGTGCCAGCAGTGAAGCGCTCACAGTCTATGGCTACACCTTC.

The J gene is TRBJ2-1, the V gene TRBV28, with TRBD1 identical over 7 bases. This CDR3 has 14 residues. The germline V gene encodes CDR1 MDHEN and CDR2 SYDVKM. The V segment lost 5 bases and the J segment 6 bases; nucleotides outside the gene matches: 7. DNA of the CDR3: TGTGCCAGCAGTCCCGGGGACAGAAGCAATGAGCAGTTCTTC. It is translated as CASSPGDRSNEQFF.